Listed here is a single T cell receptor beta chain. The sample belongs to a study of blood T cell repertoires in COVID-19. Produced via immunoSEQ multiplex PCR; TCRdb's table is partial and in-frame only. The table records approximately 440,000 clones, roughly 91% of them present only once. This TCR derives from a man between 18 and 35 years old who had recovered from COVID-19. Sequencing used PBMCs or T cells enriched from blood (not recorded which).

The CDR3 is CASSDMQGVGGRYTF. Written as DNA, the CDR3 is TGTGCCAGTAGTGATATGCAGGGCGTGGGTGGCCGCTACACCTTC. This rearrangement joins TRBV19 to TRBJ1-2; D is perhaps TRBD1 (5 bases). CDR1 is LNHDA and CDR2 is SQIVND in the germline V gene (reference sequence). The CDR3 is made up of 15 amino acids. Trimming removed 5 bases from V and 9 bases from J, with 22 bases in between.